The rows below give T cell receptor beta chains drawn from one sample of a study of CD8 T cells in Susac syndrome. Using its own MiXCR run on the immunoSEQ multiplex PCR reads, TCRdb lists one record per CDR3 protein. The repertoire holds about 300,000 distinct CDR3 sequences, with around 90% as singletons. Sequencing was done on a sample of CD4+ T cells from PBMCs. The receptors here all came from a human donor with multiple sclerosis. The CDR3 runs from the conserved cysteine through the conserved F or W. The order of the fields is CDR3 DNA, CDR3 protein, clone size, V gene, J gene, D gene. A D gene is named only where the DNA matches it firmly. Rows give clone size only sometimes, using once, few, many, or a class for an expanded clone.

TGTGCCAGCAGTACCCCCCTCATGGGGACAGGGATCCACGAGCAGTACTTC	CASSTPLMGTGIHEQYF	NA	TRBV2	TRBJ2-7	TRBD1
TGTGCCAGCAGCTCCTCCGCTGGGGCCCCCTACGAGCAGTACTTC	CASSSSAGAPYEQYF	NA	TRBV13	TRBJ2-7	NA
TGCGCCAGCAGCTTGGAGGCTAGCTCCTACGAGCAGTACTTC	CASSLEASSYEQYF	NA	TRBV5-1	TRBJ2-7	NA
TGCAGCGTGAGGGATAGCGGGACGAACACCGGGGAGCTGTTTTTT	CSVRDSGTNTGELFF	once	TRBV29-1	TRBJ2-2	TRBD2
TGTGCCAGCAGTGAAGCTTTGGCTCAGCCCCAGCATTTT	CASSEALAQPQHF	NA	TRBV2	TRBJ1-5	NA
TGTGCCAGTAGTATAGGACGGACCTACGAGCAGTACTTC	CASSIGRTYEQYF	NA	TRBV19	TRBJ2-7	NA
TGTGCCAGCAGTTTCCTGGCTTCGGAGCAGTTCTTC	CASSFLASEQFF	NA	TRBV12-3/TRBV12-4	TRBJ2-1	NA
TGCGCCAGCAGCCCCGGACAGGGTGGGCTCACCGGGGAGCTGTTTTTT	CASSPGQGGLTGELFF	NA	TRBV5-1	TRBJ2-2	TRBD1
TGTGCCAGCAGCACCCGGACAGGCGACAATGAGCAGTTCTTC	CASSTRTGDNEQFF	NA	TRBV7-2	TRBJ2-1	TRBD1
TGTGCCAGCAGCCGAGCAGGGACAGGGGTGGGGGAGACCCAGTACTTC	CASSRAGTGVGETQYF	NA	TRBV4-2	TRBJ2-5	TRBD1
TGTGCCAGCAGCCTAGGTTATCGGACAGGGGGCACTGAAGCTTTCTTT	CASSLGYRTGGTEAFF	NA	TRBV12-3/TRBV12-4	TRBJ1-1	TRBD1
TGTGCCAGCAGTCTAGGACAGGCTCAATTTCCCTATGGCTACACCTTC	CASSLGQAQFPYGYTF	NA	TRBV12-3/TRBV12-4	TRBJ1-2	TRBD1
TGTGCCTGGAGTGTAACCCCACGGGATTCACCCCTCCACTTT	CAWSVTPRDSPLHF	NA	TRBV30	TRBJ1-6	NA
TGTGCCGCCTCGAGGGGGTCCCAAGAGACCCAGTACTTC	CAASRGSQETQYF	NA	TRBV6-5	TRBJ2-5	NA
TGCAGTGCTAGAGATTTCATTCACAGGAGATTCAGCACAGATACGCAGTATTTT	CSARDFIHRRFSTDTQYF	NA	TRBV20-1	TRBJ2-3	NA
TGCGCCAGCAGCCCCGGGGGTGCAGGGGCGGTTGGCTACACCTTC	CASSPGGAGAVGYTF	NA	TRBV5-1	TRBJ1-2	NA
TGTGCCAGTCTGGGGGGGCAGACCTACGAGCAGTACTTC	CASLGGQTYEQYF	NA	TRBV6-5	TRBJ2-7	NA
TGTGCCAGCAGCCAGGAAGGAGCAGGGAGGGGTGGCTACACCTTC	CASSQEGAGRGGYTF	once	TRBV3-1	TRBJ1-2	NA
TGCAGCGTCGACCGGACAGGGATCAACACTGAAGCTTTCTTT	CSVDRTGINTEAFF	NA	TRBV29-1	TRBJ1-1	TRBD1
TGCAGTGCGCTCGGACAGAACACTGAAGCTTTCTTT	CSALGQNTEAFF	NA	TRBV20-1	TRBJ1-1	NA
TGTGCCAGCGCCCCCCTCGAGGATTCTCTCCTCTCTGGGGCCAACGTCCTGACTTTC	CASAPLEDSLLSGANVLTF	NA	TRBV21-1	TRBJ2-6	NA
TGCGCCAGCAGCCACACTAGCGGGGATAATGAGCAGTTCTTC	CASSHTSGDNEQFF	NA	TRBV5-1	TRBJ2-1	TRBD2
TGTGCCAGCAGGTCAGCGAGGGCCAAAAACATTCAGTACTTC	CASRSARAKNIQYF	NA	TRBV13	TRBJ2-4	NA
TGTGCCAGCAGCTTCGCTAGCGGGATAGAGACCCAGTACTTC	CASSFASGIETQYF	NA	TRBV7-9	TRBJ2-5	TRBD2
TGCAGCGTTGATCTAGCCCCAGAGACCCAGTACTTC	CSVDLAPETQYF	NA	TRBV29-1	TRBJ2-5	NA
TGTGCCAGCAGTGCTCAGGGTAGCAATCAGCCCCAGCATTTT	CASSAQGSNQPQHF	few	TRBV12-3/TRBV12-4	TRBJ1-5	NA
TGTGCCAGCAGCCAAGACTACCGTCCCAATACGCAGTATTTT	CASSQDYRPNTQYF	NA	TRBV4-2	TRBJ2-3	NA
TGTGCCAGCAGTGCCGGGACAGGGGGAAAAGAGACCCAGTACTTC	CASSAGTGGKETQYF	once	TRBV2	TRBJ2-5	TRBD1
TGCAGCGTTGCACAGGACCCCAACACTGAAGCTTTCTTT	CSVAQDPNTEAFF	once	TRBV29-1	TRBJ1-1	NA
TGTGCCAGCAGCTTATCCCACTCGTTTTCCGAGCAGTACTTC	CASSLSHSFSEQYF	NA	TRBV7-9	TRBJ2-7	NA
TGCGCCAGCAGCCAAGGTGGAGGTGGGGATACGCAGTATTTT	CASSQGGGGDTQYF	NA	TRBV4-1	TRBJ2-3	NA
TGTGCCAGCAGTCCCCGGACAGAGGCTACAGATACGCAGTATTTT	CASSPRTEATDTQYF	NA	TRBV12-3/TRBV12-4	TRBJ2-3	NA
TGTGCCTGGAGTGTACCTCCAGTCGGCGAGCAGTACTTC	CAWSVPPVGEQYF	few	TRBV30	TRBJ2-7	NA
TGCAGTGCCCGGACTAGCGCGGTCACCGGGGAGCTGTTTTTT	CSARTSAVTGELFF	once	TRBV20-1	TRBJ2-2	TRBD2
TGTGCCAGCAGGGGGGATGGACAGGGCAACGGCTACACCTTC	CASRGDGQGNGYTF	NA	TRBV2	TRBJ1-2	TRBD1
TGTGCCAGCTCACCACTTTGGAGGCAGGGAGTTTCCACTGAAGCTTTCTTT	CASSPLWRQGVSTEAFF	NA	TRBV18	TRBJ1-1	NA
TGTGCCATCAGTGAACTACAGAGTAATTCACCCCTCCACTTT	CAISELQSNSPLHF	NA	TRBV10-3	TRBJ1-6	NA
TGTGCCAGCAGCTCGTTTGAACAGGCACCCCAGCATTTT	CASSSFEQAPQHF	NA	TRBV7-2	TRBJ1-5	NA
TGCAGTGCTATCCTACAGGGGACCGGGGAGCTGTTTTTT	CSAILQGTGELFF	NA	TRBV20-1	TRBJ2-2	TRBD1
TGCGCCAGCAGCTTGTTGCAGGGCTCTTATGGCTACACCTTC	CASSLLQGSYGYTF	NA	TRBV5-1	TRBJ1-2	NA
TGTGCCAGCAGCTCCCGTGGGTCAGGACGCGAGCAGTACTTC	CASSSRGSGREQYF	NA	TRBV7-9	TRBJ2-7	NA
TGTGCCAGCAGCTTAAGATCACTAGCTAACTATGGCTACACCTTC	CASSLRSLANYGYTF	NA	TRBV7-2	TRBJ1-2	NA
TGTGCCAGCAGTGTTCTAGCGGGGGGACGAGAGACCCAGTACTTC	CASSVLAGGRETQYF	NA	TRBV6-1	TRBJ2-5	TRBD2
TGTGCCAGCAGTTTCTTGGCAGCCGACTATGGCTACACCTTC	CASSFLAADYGYTF	NA	TRBV27	TRBJ1-2	NA